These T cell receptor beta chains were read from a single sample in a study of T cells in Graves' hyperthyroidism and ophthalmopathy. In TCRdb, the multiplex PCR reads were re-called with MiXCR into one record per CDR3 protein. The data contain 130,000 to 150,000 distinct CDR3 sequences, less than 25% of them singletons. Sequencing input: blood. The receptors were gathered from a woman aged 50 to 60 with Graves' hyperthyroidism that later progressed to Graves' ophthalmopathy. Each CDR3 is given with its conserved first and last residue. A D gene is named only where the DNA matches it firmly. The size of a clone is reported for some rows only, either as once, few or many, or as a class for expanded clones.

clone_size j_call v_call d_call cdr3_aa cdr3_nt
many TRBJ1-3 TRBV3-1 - CASSQVLGNTIYF TGTGCCAGCAGCCAAGTTCTTGGAAACACCATATATTTT
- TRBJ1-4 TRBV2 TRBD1 CASSWTGLNEKLFF TGTGCCAGCAGTTGGACAGGTCTTAATGAAAAACTGTTTTTT
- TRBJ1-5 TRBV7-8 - CASSLDPGVPPQHF TGTGCCAGCAGCTTAGATCCAGGGGTTCCGCCCCAGCATTTT
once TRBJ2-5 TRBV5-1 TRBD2 CASSLAGYGQETQYF TGTGCCAGCAGCTTAGCGGGATATGGCCAAGAGACCCAGTACTTC
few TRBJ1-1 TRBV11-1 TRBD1 CASSFNRGTEAFF TGTGCCAGCAGCTTTAACAGGGGGACTGAAGCTTTCTTT
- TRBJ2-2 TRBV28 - CASSTTGSTGELFF TGTGCCAGCAGCACCACAGGGTCAACCGGGGAGCTGTTTTTT
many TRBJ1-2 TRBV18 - CASSGYSRDGFYGYTF TGTGCCAGCTCAGGATATAGCCGGGACGGTTTTTATGGCTACACCTTC
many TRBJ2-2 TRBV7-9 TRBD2 CASSLTSGPTGDTGELFF TGTGCCAGCAGCTTAACTAGCGGGCCTACGGGGGACACCGGGGAGCTGTTTTTT
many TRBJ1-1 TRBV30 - CAWSVEPDTEAFF TGTGCCTGGAGTGTGGAGCCGGACACTGAAGCTTTCTTT
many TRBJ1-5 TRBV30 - CAWSVAGNQPQHF TGTGCCTGGAGTGTGGCGGGCAATCAGCCCCAGCATTTT
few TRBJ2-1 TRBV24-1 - CATSVAGGQFF TGTGCCACCAGTGTGGCCGGGGGGCAGTTCTTC
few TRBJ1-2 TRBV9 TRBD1 CASSVNSQRGGRDYGYTF TGTGCCAGCAGCGTTAATTCCCAACGAGGGGGCAGGGACTATGGCTACACCTTC
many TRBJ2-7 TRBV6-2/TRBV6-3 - CASSYDEVSLQYF TGTGCCAGCAGTTACGACGAGGTATCCTTGCAGTACTTC
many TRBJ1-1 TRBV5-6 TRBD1 CASSPRFGTGKSEAFF TGTGCCAGCAGCCCCCGGTTCGGGACAGGGAAATCTGAAGCTTTCTTT
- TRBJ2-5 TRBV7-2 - CASSVTGLGETQYF TGTGCCAGCAGCGTAACTGGGTTGGGGGAGACCCAGTACTTC
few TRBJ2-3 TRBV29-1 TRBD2 CSVTQSGRADTQYF TGCAGCGTTACTCAAAGCGGGAGGGCAGATACGCAGTATTTT
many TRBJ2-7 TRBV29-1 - CSVAHVKGGEQYF TGCAGCGTTGCGCACGTCAAGGGGGGAGAGCAGTACTTC
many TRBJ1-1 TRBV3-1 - CASSFGPGRNTEAFF TGTGCCAGCAGCTTTGGCCCCGGGAGGAACACTGAAGCTTTCTTT
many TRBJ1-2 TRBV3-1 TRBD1 CASSLAQGASGYTF TGTGCCAGCAGCCTCGCACAGGGGGCAAGTGGCTACACCTTC
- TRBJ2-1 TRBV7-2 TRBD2 CASSLGRLAGGPHNEQFF TGTGCCAGCAGCTTAGGGAGGCTAGCGGGAGGGCCCCACAATGAGCAGTTCTTC
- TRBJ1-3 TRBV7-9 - CASTHGFIPLTISGNTIYF TGTGCCAGCACCCACGGATTCATACCCCTCACAATCTCTGGAAACACCATATATTTT
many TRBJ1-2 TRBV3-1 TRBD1 CASSLRQGAMGYTF TGTGCCAGCAGCCTCCGACAGGGGGCTATGGGCTACACCTTC
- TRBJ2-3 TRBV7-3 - CASSLGGGAQDTQYF TGTGCCAGCAGCTTAGGGGGTGGCGCCCAAGATACGCAGTATTTT
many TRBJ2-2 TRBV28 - CASSFRALSGELFF TGTGCCAGCAGTTTTAGGGCATTGTCCGGGGAGCTGTTTTTT
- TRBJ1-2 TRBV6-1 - CASSPTDSHGYTF TGTGCCAGCAGCCCTACGGACAGTCATGGCTACACCTTC
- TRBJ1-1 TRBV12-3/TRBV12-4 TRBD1 CASSRGQGTAMNTEAFF TGTGCCAGCAGTCGGGGACAGGGGACTGCTATGAACACTGAAGCTTTCTTT
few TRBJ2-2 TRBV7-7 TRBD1 CASSQGQGNTGELFF TGTGCTAGCAGCCAGGGACAGGGGAACACCGGGGAGCTGTTTTTT
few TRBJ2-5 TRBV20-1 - CSAPRETQYF TGCAGTGCCCCACGGGAGACCCAGTACTTC
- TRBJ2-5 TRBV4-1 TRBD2 CASSQVLIAGETQYF TGCGCCAGCAGCCAAGTGTTGATAGCGGGAGAGACCCAGTACTTC
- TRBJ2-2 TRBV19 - CASSSPRSWTGELFF TGTGCCAGTAGTAGTCCCCGATCGTGGACCGGGGAGCTGTTTTTT
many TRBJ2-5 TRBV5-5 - CASSLDPGGVETQYF TGTGCCAGCAGCTTGGATCCGGGGGGCGTAGAGACCCAGTACTTC
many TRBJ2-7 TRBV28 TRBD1 CASSPPGQGALQYF TGTGCCAGCAGTCCGCCGGGACAGGGGGCATTGCAGTACTTC
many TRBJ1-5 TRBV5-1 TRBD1 CASRSGRGHSNQPQHF TGCGCCAGCAGGTCAGGAAGGGGGCATAGCAATCAGCCCCAGCATTTT
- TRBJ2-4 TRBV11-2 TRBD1 CASTTFRDREKAKNIQYF TGTGCCAGCACCACATTCCGGGACAGGGAGAAAGCCAAAAACATTCAGTACTTC
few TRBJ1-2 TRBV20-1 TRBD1 CSARDKGQGPYGYTF TGCAGTGCTAGAGATAAGGGACAGGGACCCTATGGCTACACCTTC
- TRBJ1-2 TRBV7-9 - CASSLSRPAEQRKNYGYTF TGTGCCAGCAGCTTATCCCGGCCGGCGGAACAACGGAAGAACTATGGCTACACCTTC
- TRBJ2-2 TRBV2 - CASRGLAGRAGELFF TGTGCCAGCAGGGGTCTCGCGGGGCGGGCCGGGGAGCTGTTTTTT
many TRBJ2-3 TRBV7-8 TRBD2 CASSLAAGSTDTQYF TGTGCCAGCAGCTTAGCAGCGGGAAGCACAGATACGCAGTATTTT